Below are 5 T cell receptor beta chains sequenced from a single sample in a study of CD8 T cells in Susac syndrome. cDNA came from around 0.5 to 1 ug RNA primed by random hexamers. TCRdb used MiXCR to reprocess the immunoSEQ multiplex PCR reads, holding one entry per CDR3 protein. The sample holds some 190,000 distinct CDR3 sequences; about 95% are singletons and the top ten take around 0.16%. Sequenced sample: CD4+ T cells from PBMCs. The receptors derive from a human donor with Susac syndrome.

This chain uses TRBV18 with TRBJ1-1, with TRBD1 matching 8 bases. Germline V gene sequence: CDR1 KGHSH, CDR2 LQKENI. V shed 11 bases, J shed 3 bases, and the junction held 11 bases outside the gene matches. The CDR3 runs to 14 residues. This chain's CDR3 is CASPRDRGDTEAFF. The CDR3 DNA follows: TGTGCCTCACCACGAGACAGGGGTGACACTGAAGCTTTCTTT. Full variable domain (rest looked up from reference TRBV18 and TRBJ1-1): NAGVMQNPRHLVRRRGQEARLRCSPMKGHSHVYWYRQLPEEGLKFMVYLQKENIIDESGMPKERFSAEFPKEGPSILRIQQVVRGDSAAYFCASPRDRGDTEAFFGQGTRLTVV.

The V gene is TRBV30, the J gene TRBJ2-5, with 7 bases fitting TRBD2. Germline assignment: CDR1 GTSNPN and CDR2 SVGIG (reference sequence). V shed 3 bases, J shed 1 base, and the junction held 11 bases outside the gene matches. The CDR3 sequence is 16 residues long. The CDR3 DNA follows: TGTGCCTGGAGCGCGGTGGGCGGGGGAATCCAAGAGACCCAGTACTTC. Amino acid sequence: CAWSAVGGGIQETQYF. Supplemented by reference TRBV30 and TRBJ2-5, the full variable domain reads SQTIHQWPATLVQPVGSPLSLECTVEGTSNPNLYWYRQAAGRGLQLLFYSVGIGQISSEVPQNLSASRPQDRQFILSSKKLLLSDSGFYLCAWSAVGGGIQETQYFGPGTRLLVL.

The chain joins TRBV30 to TRBJ2-2; D is unclear. Germline CDR1 GTSNPN, CDR2 SVGIG (reference sequence). CDR3 length: 15 amino acids. The V gene lost 0 bases and the J gene lost 0 bases, with 8 bases spanning the gap. The CDR3 loop reads CAWSVGFANTGELFF. Written as DNA, the CDR3 is TGTGCCTGGAGTGTAGGCTTCGCGAACACCGGGGAGCTGTTTTTT.

The CDR3: CASSSDPAGISNEQFF. As DNA, the CDR3 is TGCGCCAGCAGCTCGGACCCCGCAGGAATCTCCAATGAGCAGTTCTTC. V and J are TRBV5-1 and TRBJ2-1, with unresolved D. With 3 bases removed from V and 6 bases from J, the gap between germline ends came to 19 bases. This CDR3 contains 16 residues. Per the germline V gene, CDR1 is SGHRS and CDR2 is YFSETQ.

The CDR3 coding sequence is TGTGCCAGCAGCTTGGCGCATATCTATGAGCAGTTCTTC. Its translation: CASSLAHIYEQFF. The chain carries TRBV5-8 and TRBJ2-1, with no clear D. CDR3 length: 13 residues. Germline CDR1 reads SGHTS; CDR2 reads YDEGEE. V lost 0 bases and J lost 8, with 9 bases in between.